A selection of T cell receptor beta chains follows, all from one sample in a study of blood T cell repertoires in COVID-19. Generated by immunoSEQ multiplex PCR, the TCRdb table keeps only in-frame clones and is missing some. The sample comprises about 140,000 clones, 70% to 80% of which are singletons, and roughly 3.4% rests with the top ten. Sequencing was performed on peripheral blood. These receptors all stem from a man in his sixties with acute or convalescent COVID-19. Each CDR3 is given with its conserved first and last residue. A D gene is named only where the DNA matches it firmly. Size is stated for part of the rows, as once, few or many counts, or as a class when the clone is expanded.

size: .; V: TRBV18; J: TRBJ2-3; D: TRBD2; DNA: TGTGCCAGCTCACCAGCCTCGGAGACTAGCGGAGGCACAGATACGCAGTATTTT; CDR3: CASSPASETSGGTDTQYF
size: .; V: TRBV28; J: TRBJ2-3; D: TRBD1; DNA: TGTGCCAGCAGTCGACAGGGGGAAAAAGAGAGGCAGTATTTT; CDR3: CASSRQGEKERQYF
size: .; V: TRBV19; J: TRBJ2-1; D: .; DNA: TGTGCCAGTAGTGCATACAGGGACAATGAGCAGTTCTTC; CDR3: CASSAYRDNEQFF
size: .; V: TRBV9; J: TRBJ1-2; D: .; DNA: TGTGCCAGCAGCGTAGAGGGGTTCTATGGCTACACCTTC; CDR3: CASSVEGFYGYTF
size: once; V: TRBV2; J: TRBJ1-4; D: .; DNA: TGTGCCAGCAGGGAAACGCGGGGTGAAAAACTGTTTTTT; CDR3: CASRETRGEKLFF
size: .; V: TRBV3-1/TRBV3-2; J: TRBJ2-3; D: TRBD2; DNA: TGTGCCAGCAGCCAAGATGGAGCGGGGCCCACAGATACGCAGTATTTT; CDR3: CASSQDGAGPTDTQYF
size: .; V: TRBV7-2; J: TRBJ1-2; D: .; DNA: TGTGCCAGCAGCTTAGCGCTGACAGACCCACTGAGAAATGGCTACACCTTC; CDR3: CASSLALTDPLRNGYTF
size: .; V: TRBV6-5; J: TRBJ2-1; D: .; DNA: TGTGGAACGAAGAGCTCCTACAATGAGCAGTTCTTC; CDR3: CGTKSSYNEQFF
size: once; V: TRBV21-1; J: TRBJ2-1; D: .; DNA: TGTGCCGGAGGCGGCGAATCCTCCATGAGCATGTTCTTC; CDR3: CAGGGESSMSMFF
size: .; V: TRBV6-5; J: TRBJ1-5; D: TRBD1; DNA: TGTGCTATAAGATGGACAGGCGATCAGCCCCAGCATTTT; CDR3: CAIRWTGDQPQHF
size: few; V: TRBV3-1/TRBV3-2; J: TRBJ1-6; D: TRBD1; DNA: TGTGCCAGCAGGACAGGGGCCAGTTCACCCCTCCACTTT; CDR3: CASRTGASSPLHF
size: few; V: TRBV4-1; J: TRBJ2-1; D: TRBD2; DNA: TGCGCCAGCAGCCCACCCCGCAGCGGGGAGGATGAGCAGTTCTTC; CDR3: CASSPPRSGEDEQFF